This TCR beta chain came from a study of OX40 agonist ivuxolimab in advanced cancers. Study overall: Hepatocellular carcinoma, melanoma, renal cell or head and neck cancer was diagnosed in the dose-escalation patients. Treatment received earlier with anti-PD-1, anti-PD-L1 or anti-CTLA-4 agents was allowed, and over 30% had some.

Study-level findings and limits: Individuals who were partial responders at 0.1-3.0 mg/kg had clonal expansion that ranked among the lowest.

Points on this clone: Its target is unknown.

This table comes from immunoSEQ multiplex PCR, and its TCRdb copy is limited to in-frame clones, with some not included. Of just over 90,000 clones in the sample, roughly 90% were seen once. Trimming removed 2 bases from V and 5 bases from J, with 9 bases in between. The CDR3 loop spans 13 amino acids. Germline V CDR1 and CDR2: MNHEY, SMNVEV (reference sequence). This receptor was taken from an adult with an advanced solid tumor such as melanoma, head and neck, liver or kidney cancer. The chain employs TRBV27 and TRBJ2-5, with D hard to call. Material: CD4+ or CD8+ T cells sorted from blood, obtained in a trial of the OX40 agonist ivuxolimab. The CDR3 region is CASSLGFEETQYF. Written as DNA, the CDR3 is TGTGCCAGCAGTTTAGGGTTCGAGGAGACCCAGTACTTC.